This TCR beta chain was profiled in a study of cytomegalovirus exposure and HLA in healthy donors (dated by TCRdb to the late 2010s). Regarding the research as a whole: The roughly 700 repertoires of the first cohort and the roughly 120 validation repertoires were produced on the same platform, according to a later analysis. In addition to the first cohort of roughly 670 subjects, a separate validation cohort of around 110 different subjects was used. The study aimed to test whether signatures of past pathogen exposure could be identified by cataloging public T cell receptors. To predict cytomegalovirus infection status, the study combined high-throughput TCR immunosequencing, statistical association of individual TCRs with disease status, and machine learning. Overall study results and their limits: In the study, 150 to 200 TCR beta chains were listed as associated with cytomegalovirus. Subsequent analysis determined that TCRs grouped into clusters in the first cohort also showed a tendency toward co-occurrence across the roughly 110 validation repertoires, and 94% of cluster scores exceeded 0. According to the authors, the approach could potentially be generalized to other disease states and immunological phenotypes. The classifier was reported to diagnose cytomegalovirus status with high specificity and sensitivity in both the original cohort and the validation cohort. In vitro tests confirmed that three of the cytomegalovirus-associated TCR beta chains recognize cytomegalovirus antigens. A later analysis had no HLA typing for the validation cohort, so co-occurrence there was scored across all 130 or so repertoires. While some public TCRs were present in many individuals, most TCR sequences turned up only very rarely across donors.

The CDR3 covers 17 residues, taking in both the cysteine and the phenylalanine. Only the CDR3 portion is preserved as DNA: 51 bases, with reading frame beginning at the first base. Compared with germline, V lacks 3 bases and J lacks 2 bases; bases without a gene match: 9. CDR1 is given as MNHEY and CDR2 as SMNVEV, both from the germline V gene (reference sequence). With regard to this clone: Its target antigen remains unknown. No qualities accompany the bases; no much larger clone lies one base away.

Separate from the approximately 700-subject first cohort, the validation cohort of 90 to 150 subjects was the group to which the donors belonged. Library method: the immunoSEQ multiplex PCR assay. As for how the authors treated the data: A statistical classification framework was built for diagnosing cytomegalovirus status from the catalog of TCR beta chain sequences. As stored in TCRdb, this immuneACCESS dataset retains in-frame rearrangements with V and J assigned. A fraction of the clones does not appear; measured against another copy, unresolved V genes explain less than half of the discrepancy, and the remainder lacks a known reason. V, J and clone size derive from that table, while D and trimming were established from the DNA sequence. In all, the sample holds approximately 220,000 clones, and roughly 83% of those were seen once. The top ten clonotypes cover about an eighth of the sample.

The chain employs TRBV27 and TRBJ2-7; 11 central nucleotides agree with TRBD1. This clonotype was sampled from a woman aged 25 to 39 in good health and CMV-seropositive. The sequencing sample was made of PBMCs. The sequenced DNA: TGTGCCAGCAGTTTTAGGACAGGGGGCCCTTTAACCTACGAGCAGTACTTC. It is translated as CASSFRTGGPLTYEQYF.